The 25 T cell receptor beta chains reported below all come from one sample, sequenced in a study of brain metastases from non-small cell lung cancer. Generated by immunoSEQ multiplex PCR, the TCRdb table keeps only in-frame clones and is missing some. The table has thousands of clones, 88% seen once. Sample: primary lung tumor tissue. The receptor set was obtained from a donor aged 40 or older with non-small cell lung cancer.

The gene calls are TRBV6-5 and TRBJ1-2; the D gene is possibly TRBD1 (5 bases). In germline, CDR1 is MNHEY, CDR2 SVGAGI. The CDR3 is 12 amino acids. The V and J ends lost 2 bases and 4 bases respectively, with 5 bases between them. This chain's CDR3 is CASSYGTYGYTF. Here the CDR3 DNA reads TGTGCCAGCAGTTACGGGACCTATGGCTACACCTTC.

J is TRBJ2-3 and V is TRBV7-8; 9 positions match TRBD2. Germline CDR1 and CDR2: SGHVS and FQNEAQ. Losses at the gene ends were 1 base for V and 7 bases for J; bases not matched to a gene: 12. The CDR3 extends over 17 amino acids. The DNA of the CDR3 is TGTGCCAGCAGCTTAGGTACTAGCGGGCCATTGATTCATACGCAGTATTTT. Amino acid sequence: CASSLGTSGPLIHTQYF.

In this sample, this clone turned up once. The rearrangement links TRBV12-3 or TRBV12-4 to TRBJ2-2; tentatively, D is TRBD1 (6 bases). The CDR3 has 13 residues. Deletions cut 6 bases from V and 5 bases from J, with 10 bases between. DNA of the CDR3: TGTGCCAGCAGCACACAGGGTACCGGGGAGCTGTTTTTT. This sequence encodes CASSTQGTGELFF.

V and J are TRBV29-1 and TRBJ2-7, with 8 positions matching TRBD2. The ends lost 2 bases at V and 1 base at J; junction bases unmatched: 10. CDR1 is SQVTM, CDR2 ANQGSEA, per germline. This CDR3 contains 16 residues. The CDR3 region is CSVENFASGRSYEQYF. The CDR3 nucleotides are TGCAGCGTTGAAAATTTCGCTAGCGGGCGTTCCTACGAGCAGTACTTC.

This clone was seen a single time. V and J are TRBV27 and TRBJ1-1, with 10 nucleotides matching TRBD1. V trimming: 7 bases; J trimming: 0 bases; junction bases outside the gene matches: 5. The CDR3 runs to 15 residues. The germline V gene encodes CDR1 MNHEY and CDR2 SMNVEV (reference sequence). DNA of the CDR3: TGTGCCAGCACCATGACAGGGGGCCTGAACACTGAAGCTTTCTTT. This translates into CASTMTGGLNTEAFF.

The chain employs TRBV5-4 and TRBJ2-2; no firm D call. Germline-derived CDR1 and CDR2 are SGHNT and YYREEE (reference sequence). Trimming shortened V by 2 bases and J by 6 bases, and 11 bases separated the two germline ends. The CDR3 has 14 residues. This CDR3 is CASSFQRASGELFF. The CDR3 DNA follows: TGTGCCAGCAGCTTCCAAAGGGCATCCGGGGAGCTGTTTTTT.

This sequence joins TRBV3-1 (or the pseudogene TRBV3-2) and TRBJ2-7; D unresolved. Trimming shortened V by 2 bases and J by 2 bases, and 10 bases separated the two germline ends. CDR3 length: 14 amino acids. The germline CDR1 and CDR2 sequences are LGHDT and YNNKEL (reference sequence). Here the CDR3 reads CASSQSGVTYEQYF. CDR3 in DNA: TGTGCCAGCAGCCAAAGTGGGGTAACCTACGAGCAGTACTTC.

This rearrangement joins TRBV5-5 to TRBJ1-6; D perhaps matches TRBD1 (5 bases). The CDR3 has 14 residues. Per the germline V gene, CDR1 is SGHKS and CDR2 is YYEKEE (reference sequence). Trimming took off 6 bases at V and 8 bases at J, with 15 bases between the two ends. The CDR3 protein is CASMRGTGDSPLHF. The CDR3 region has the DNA TGTGCCAGCATGCGAGGGACTGGCGATTCACCCCTCCACTTT. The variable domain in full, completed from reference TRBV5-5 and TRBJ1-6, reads DAGVTQSPTHLIKTRGQQVTLRCSPISGHKSVSWYQQVLGQGPQFIFQYYEKEERGRGNFPDRFSARQFPNYSSELNVNALLLGDSALYLCASMRGTGDSPLHFGNGTRLTVT.

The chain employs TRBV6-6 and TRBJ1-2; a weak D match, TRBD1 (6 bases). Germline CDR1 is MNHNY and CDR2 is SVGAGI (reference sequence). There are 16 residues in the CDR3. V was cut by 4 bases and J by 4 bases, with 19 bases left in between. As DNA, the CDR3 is TGTGCCAGCAGTTCCCTTGGGCAGGGGTTACCCTATGGCTACACCTTC. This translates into CASSSLGQGLPYGYTF.

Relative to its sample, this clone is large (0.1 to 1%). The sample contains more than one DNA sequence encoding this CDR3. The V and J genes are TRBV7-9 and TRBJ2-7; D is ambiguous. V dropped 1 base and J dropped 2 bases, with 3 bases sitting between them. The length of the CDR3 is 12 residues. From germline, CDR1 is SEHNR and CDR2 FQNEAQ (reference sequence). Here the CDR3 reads CASSLEAYEQYF. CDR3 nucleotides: TGTGCCAGCAGCTTAGAGGCCTACGAGCAGTACTTC. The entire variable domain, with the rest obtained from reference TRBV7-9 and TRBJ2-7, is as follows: DTGVSQNPRHKITKRGQNVTFRCDPISEHNRLYWYRQTLGQGPEFLTYFQNEAQLEKSRLLSDRFSAERPKGSFSTLEIQRTEQGDSAMYLCASSLEAYEQYFGPGTRLTVT.

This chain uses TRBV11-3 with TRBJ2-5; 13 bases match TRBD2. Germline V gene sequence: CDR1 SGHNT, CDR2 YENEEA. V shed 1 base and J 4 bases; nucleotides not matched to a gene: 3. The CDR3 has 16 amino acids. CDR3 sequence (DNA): TGTGCCAGCAGCTTAGGAGGACTAGCGGGGGCAGAGACCCAGTACTTC. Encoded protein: CASSLGGLAGAETQYF. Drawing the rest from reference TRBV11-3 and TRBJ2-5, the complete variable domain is EAGVVQSPRYKIIEKKQPVAFWCNPISGHNTLYWYLQNLGQGPELLIRYENEEAVDDSQLPKDRFSAERLKGVDSTLKIQPAELGDSAVYLCASSLGGLAGAETQYFGPGTRLLVL.

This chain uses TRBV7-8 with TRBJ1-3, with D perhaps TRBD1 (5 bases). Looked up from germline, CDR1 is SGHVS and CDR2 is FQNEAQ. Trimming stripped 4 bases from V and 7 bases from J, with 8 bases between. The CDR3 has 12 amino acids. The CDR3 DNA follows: TGTGCCAGCAGCTCCGGGGGGAACACCATATATTTT. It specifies CASSSGGNTIYF.

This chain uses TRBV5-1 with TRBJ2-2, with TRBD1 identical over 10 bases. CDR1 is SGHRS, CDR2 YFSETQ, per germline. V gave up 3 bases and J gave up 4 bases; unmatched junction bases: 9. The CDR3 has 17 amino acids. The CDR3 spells CASSYLTTGGGTGELFF. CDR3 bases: TGCGCCAGCAGCTACCTTACGACAGGGGGCGGCACCGGGGAGCTGTTTTTT.

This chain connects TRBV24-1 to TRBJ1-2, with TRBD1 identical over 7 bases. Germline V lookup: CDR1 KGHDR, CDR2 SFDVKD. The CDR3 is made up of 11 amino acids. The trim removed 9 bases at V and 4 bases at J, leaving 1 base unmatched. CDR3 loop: CATGDSYGYTF. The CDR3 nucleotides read TGTGCCACCGGGGACAGCTATGGCTACACCTTC.

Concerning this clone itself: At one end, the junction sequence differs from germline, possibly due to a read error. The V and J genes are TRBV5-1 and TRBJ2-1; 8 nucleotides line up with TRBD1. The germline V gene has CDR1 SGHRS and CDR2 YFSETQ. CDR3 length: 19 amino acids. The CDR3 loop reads CASSLTGQGQIDGQDEQFF. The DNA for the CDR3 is TGTGCCAGCAGCTTGACCGGACAGGGACAAATTGATGGTCAGGATGAGCAGTTCTTC.

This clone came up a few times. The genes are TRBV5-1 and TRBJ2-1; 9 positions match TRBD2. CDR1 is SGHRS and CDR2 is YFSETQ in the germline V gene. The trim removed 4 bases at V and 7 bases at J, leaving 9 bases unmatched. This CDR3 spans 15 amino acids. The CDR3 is CASSPGGAGGNEQFF. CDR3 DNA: TGCGCCAGCAGCCCCGGAGGGGCGGGAGGGAATGAGCAGTTCTTC.

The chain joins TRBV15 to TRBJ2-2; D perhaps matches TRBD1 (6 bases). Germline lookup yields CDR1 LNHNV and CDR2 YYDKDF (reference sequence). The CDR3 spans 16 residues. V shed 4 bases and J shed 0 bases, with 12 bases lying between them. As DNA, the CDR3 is TGTGCCACCAGCAAAGAGGGGGTATCGAACACCGGGGAGCTGTTTTTT. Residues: CATSKEGVSNTGELFF.

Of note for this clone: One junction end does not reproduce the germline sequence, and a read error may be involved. The CDR3 DNA sequence: TGTGCCAGCAGCCAAGTGGAGACAGGGGGTTCAGATATGCAGTATTTT. This sequence encodes CASSQVETGGSDMQYF. The genes are TRBV14 and TRBJ2-3; 9 bases match TRBD1. The CDR3 runs 16 residues. The germline CDR1 and CDR2 sequences are SGHDN and FVKESK.

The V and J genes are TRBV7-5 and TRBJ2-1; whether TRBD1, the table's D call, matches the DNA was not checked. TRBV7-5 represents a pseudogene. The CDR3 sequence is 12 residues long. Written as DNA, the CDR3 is TGTGTCAGAAGCTTAGTGGCCTTTGAGCAGTTCTTC. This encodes CVRSLVAFEQFF.

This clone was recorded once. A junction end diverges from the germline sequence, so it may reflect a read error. The CDR3 DNA sequence: TGTGTCAGCAGTTTACGGGAGGATTGGGCCCAGCATTTT. The encoded protein is CVSSLREDWAQHF. This chain joins TRBV27 and TRBJ1-5; D not certain. The germline V gene has CDR1 MNHEY and CDR2 SMNVEV (reference sequence). This CDR3 has 13 amino acids.

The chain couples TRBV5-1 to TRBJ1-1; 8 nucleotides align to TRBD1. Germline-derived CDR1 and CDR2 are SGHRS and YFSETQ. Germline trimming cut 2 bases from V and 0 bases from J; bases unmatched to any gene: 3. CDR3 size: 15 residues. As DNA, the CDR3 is TGCGCCAGCAGCTTATGGACAGGGATGAACACTGAAGCTTTCTTT. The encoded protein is CASSLWTGMNTEAFF.

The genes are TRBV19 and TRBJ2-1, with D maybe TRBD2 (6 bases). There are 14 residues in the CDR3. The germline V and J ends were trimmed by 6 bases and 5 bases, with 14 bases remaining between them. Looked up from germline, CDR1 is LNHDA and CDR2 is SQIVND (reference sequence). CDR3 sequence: CASRGLRFDNEQFF. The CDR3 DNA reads TGTGCCAGTAGGGGACTCCGTTTTGACAATGAGCAGTTCTTC.

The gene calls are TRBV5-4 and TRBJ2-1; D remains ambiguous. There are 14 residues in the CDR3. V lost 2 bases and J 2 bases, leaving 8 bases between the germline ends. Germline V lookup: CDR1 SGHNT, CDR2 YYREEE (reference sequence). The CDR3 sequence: CASSFPLPYNEQFF. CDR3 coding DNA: TGTGCCAGCAGCTTCCCGCTACCCTACAATGAGCAGTTCTTC.

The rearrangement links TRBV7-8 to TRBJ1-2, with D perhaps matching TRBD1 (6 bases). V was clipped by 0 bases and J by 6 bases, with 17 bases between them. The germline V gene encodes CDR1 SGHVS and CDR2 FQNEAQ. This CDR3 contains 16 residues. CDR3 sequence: CASSLAIGGPVDGYTF. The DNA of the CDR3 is TGTGCCAGCAGCTTAGCGATCGGGGGGCCGGTAGATGGCTACACCTTC.

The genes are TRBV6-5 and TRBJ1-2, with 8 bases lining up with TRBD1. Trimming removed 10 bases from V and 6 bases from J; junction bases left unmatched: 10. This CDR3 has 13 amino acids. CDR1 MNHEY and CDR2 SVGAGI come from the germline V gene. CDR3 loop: CATSNRGRDGYTF. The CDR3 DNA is TGTGCCACCTCAAACAGGGGGAGGGATGGCTACACCTTC.